What follows are 24 T cell receptor beta chains derived from one specimen sequenced in a study of monozygotic twins with inflammatory bowel disease. TCRdb reanalyzed the 5' RACE reads, giving one entry per CDR3 protein sequence and no DNA. There are a few hundred thousand distinct CDR3 sequences in the sample, with approximately 2.8% held by the top ten. The source material was blood. The source is a human donor with ulcerative colitis or Crohn's disease, or a healthy co-twin of an affected twin (not recorded which).

This chain joins TRBV5-1 and TRBJ2-3; TCRdb gives TRBD1 as the D gene, but with no DNA this cannot be confirmed. Per germline, CDR1 SGHRS and CDR2 YFSETQ. This CDR3 is 16 amino acids long. This CDR3 reads CASSLVGPLNMDTQYF.

This rearrangement joins TRBV25-1 to TRBJ2-3. The germline V gene has CDR1 MGHDK and CDR2 SYGVNS. The CDR3 spans 12 residues. CDR3 sequence reads: CASSDYADTQYF. The entire variable domain, with the rest obtained from reference TRBV25-1 and TRBJ2-3, is as follows: EADIYQTPRYLVIGTGKKITLECSQTMGHDKMYWYQQDPGMELHLIHYSYGVNSTEKGDLSSESTVSRIRTEHFPLTLESARPSHTSQYLCASSDYADTQYFGPGTRLTVL.

CDR3 sequence: CASRVSWGMPYEQYF. The V gene is TRBV12-3 or TRBV12-4, the J gene TRBJ2-7. The CDR3 contains 15 residues.

The chain links TRBV20-1 to TRBJ2-5. The CDR3 length is 16 residues. Germline V lookup: CDR1 DFQATT, CDR2 SNEGSKA (reference sequence). CDR3: CSALRPDDPLQETQYF.

The chain is built from TRBV12-3 or TRBV12-4 and TRBJ1-5. The CDR3 is 13 residues long. The chain's CDR3 is CASWGGPNQPQHF.

The V call is TRBV27, the J call TRBJ2-3; TCRdb's assignment of TRBD1 cannot be checked, as there is no DNA. The CDR3 has 16 amino acids. Per the germline V gene, CDR1 is MNHEY and CDR2 is SMNVEV (reference sequence). This CDR3 reads CASRLAWGGGTDTQYF.

This chain joins TRBV7-2 and TRBJ2-7; TCRdb's D call of TRBD1 is untestable without DNA. CDR1 SGHTA and CDR2 FQGNSA come from the germline V gene. The CDR3 has 14 residues. CDR3 in amino acids: CASSQEQASYEQYF.

The V and J genes are TRBV20-1 and TRBJ2-3; TCRdb lists TRBD1, though no DNA is available to test this call. This CDR3 spans 16 amino acids. Germline-derived CDR1 and CDR2 are DFQATT and SNEGSKA (reference sequence). The CDR3 region is CSARLGQGGRTDTQYF.

V and J are TRBV20-1 and TRBJ1-1; without DNA, the TCRdb call of TRBD1 cannot be checked. The germline V gene encodes CDR1 DFQATT and CDR2 SNEGSKA (reference sequence). This CDR3 is 17 amino acids long. CDR3: CSARRQGPGRGNTEAFF.

The chain recombines TRBV12-3 or TRBV12-4 with TRBJ1-4; the TCRdb D gene call, TRBD1, has no DNA to confirm it. There are 14 residues in the CDR3. The CDR3 sequence is CASSHGTHGEKLFF.

V usage is TRBV6-2 or TRBV6-3 and J usage is TRBJ2-1; without DNA, the TCRdb call of TRBD2 cannot be checked. The germline gives CDR1 MNHEY, CDR2 SVGEGT. The CDR3 length is 19 residues. CDR3 protein: CASSYEVSSGLKSCNEQFF.

The chain carries TRBV4-1 and TRBJ2-7; absent DNA, TCRdb's TRBD2 call cannot be checked. The germline V gene encodes CDR1 MGHRA and CDR2 YSYEKL. CDR3 size: 14 residues. The CDR3 sequence: CASSQGDYSYEQYF.

The genes are TRBV20-1 and TRBJ1-1. Germline CDR1 DFQATT, CDR2 SNEGSKA (reference sequence). There are 14 residues in the CDR3. CDR3 amino acids: CSASPASQNTEAFF.

This chain uses TRBV6-5 with TRBJ1-5; TCRdb reports TRBD1, a call that lacks DNA to check it against. The CDR3 is 15 residues long. In germline, CDR1 is MNHEY, CDR2 SVGAGI. CDR3 residues: CASSWGRGRNQPQHF.

The chain is built from TRBV20-1 and TRBJ2-5; TCRdb picks TRBD1, but there is no DNA to check that call. Germline V gene data show CDR1 as DFQATT and CDR2 as SNEGSKA (reference sequence). The CDR3 is made up of 14 amino acids. The CDR3 sequence: CSAIPVLQRETQYF.

The chain carries TRBV2 and TRBJ1-1; TCRdb outputs TRBD1, but without DNA this stays unchecked. The CDR3 spans 14 residues. CDR1 and CDR2 from the germline V gene are SNHLY and FYNNEI. CDR3: CASSESVGATEAFF.

This chain links TRBV18 with TRBJ1-5. This CDR3 has 14 residues. Germline CDR1 reads KGHSH; CDR2 reads LQKENI. CDR3 residues: CASSPFRSQQPQHF.

This chain connects TRBV18 to TRBJ1-6; TCRdb's assignment of TRBD1 cannot be checked, as there is no DNA. In germline, CDR1 is KGHSH, CDR2 LQKENI. CDR3 length: 15 amino acids. The CDR3 reads CASSPYRVPDSPLHF.

The chain has TRBV4-2 and TRBJ2-7; TCRdb's D call of TRBD2 is untestable without DNA. In germline, CDR1 is LGHNA, CDR2 YNFKEQ. The CDR3 sequence is 16 residues long. The CDR3 sequence: CASSVAGTTNSYEQYF.

The V and J genes are TRBV28 and TRBJ2-7; checking the TCRdb D call of TRBD1 is not possible without DNA. The CDR3 is made up of 13 amino acids. From germline, CDR1 is MDHEN and CDR2 SYDVKM. The CDR3 region is CAARTGASYEQYF.

This chain connects TRBV6-6 to TRBJ1-1. The CDR3 consists of 13 residues. Germline CDR1 is MNHNY and CDR2 is SVGAGI (reference sequence). The CDR3 protein is CASALGSGSEAFF.

The V call is TRBV6-1, the J call TRBJ2-3; the D gene TCRdb calls, TRBD2, cannot be checked with no DNA. Per the germline V gene, CDR1 is MNHNS and CDR2 is SASEGT. CDR3 length: 15 amino acids. CDR3 region: CASSPTRLGTDTQYF.

The V call is TRBV21-1, the J call TRBJ2-1. TRBV21-1 is a pseudogene. The CDR3 spans 14 residues. CDR3 residues: CASSKGEGWDEQFF.

The chain couples TRBV29-1 to TRBJ2-7; TCRdb designates TRBD1, a call that cannot be tested without DNA. Looked up from germline, CDR1 is SQVTM and CDR2 is ANQGSEA. The CDR3 runs 14 residues. CDR3 amino acids: CSVFHSGASYEQYF.